This T cell receptor beta chain appears in the sequencing data of a study of PD-1 blockade in mismatch repair-deficient tumors. A note on this clone: Its specificity is unknown.

Libraries were prepared by immunoSEQ multiplex PCR; TCRdb keeps only in-frame clonotypes and omits some of them. The profile shows about 14,000 clones, 80% to 90% of them singletons. Time point indicated: roughly 11-day in vitro stimulation with candidate neoantigen peptide 4. V lost 5 bases and J lost 4; bases outside the gene matches: 0. Per germline, CDR1 MNHEY and CDR2 SMNVEV (reference sequence). CDR3 size: 12 residues. The genes are TRBV27 and TRBJ2-5; TRBD2 aligns across 8 bases. The clonotype comes from an adult with mismatch repair-deficient cancer. This specimen consisted of cells cultured in vitro, obtained from a patient treated with pembrolizumab. Written as DNA, the CDR3 is TGTGCCAGCAGTAGCGGGAGAGAGACCCAGTACTTC. Protein sequence: CASSSGRETQYF.